Reported below is one T cell receptor beta chain. This record belongs to a study of blood T cell repertoires in COVID-19. About the study: Italy, Spain and the United States were the sources of the convalescent and acute COVID-19 samples.

V gave up 2 bases and J gave up 4 bases, with 8 bases separating them. CDR1 and CDR2 (germline): SGHTA, FQGNSA. The CDR3 is 14 residues long. Clones were read by immunoSEQ multiplex PCR, and TCRdb kept only the in-frame ones, dropping some. The sample lists 65,000 to 75,000 clones, around 75% occurring once. The sequence came from a man aged 65 to 79 with acute or convalescent COVID-19. Sequenced: peripheral blood. The chain recombines TRBV7-2 with TRBJ2-2, with D unresolved. CDR3 in DNA: TGTGCCAGCAGCTTATTCAGATTCACCGGGGAGCTGTTTTTT. It codes for CASSLFRFTGELFF.